This T cell receptor beta chain derives from a study of blood T cell repertoires in COVID-19. As for the study in general: COVID-19 samples, acute and convalescent, were from the United States, Italy and Spain.

This CDR3 is 12 amino acids long. V shed 4 bases and J shed 6 bases, with 9 bases lying between them. The germline CDR1 and CDR2 sequences are SEHNR and FQNEAQ (reference sequence). Original methodology: From reference gene primer amplification, estimates of nucleated cell counts were derived. Sequencing used immunoSEQ multiplex PCR; TCRdb keeps in-frame clones, though not all of them. V, J and clone size are taken as reported in that table, and D and trimming were inferred from the DNA itself. The sample records approximately 130,000 clones, 75% to 90% being singletons. The clonotype was recovered from a young man who had recovered from COVID-19. The sample taken for sequencing was PBMCs or T cells enriched from blood (not recorded which). The chain has TRBV7-9 and TRBJ1-1; D is unresolved. The CDR3 region has the DNA TGTGCCAGCAGCTACACCGCTGCTGAAGCTTTCTTT. This sequence encodes CASSYTAAEAFF.